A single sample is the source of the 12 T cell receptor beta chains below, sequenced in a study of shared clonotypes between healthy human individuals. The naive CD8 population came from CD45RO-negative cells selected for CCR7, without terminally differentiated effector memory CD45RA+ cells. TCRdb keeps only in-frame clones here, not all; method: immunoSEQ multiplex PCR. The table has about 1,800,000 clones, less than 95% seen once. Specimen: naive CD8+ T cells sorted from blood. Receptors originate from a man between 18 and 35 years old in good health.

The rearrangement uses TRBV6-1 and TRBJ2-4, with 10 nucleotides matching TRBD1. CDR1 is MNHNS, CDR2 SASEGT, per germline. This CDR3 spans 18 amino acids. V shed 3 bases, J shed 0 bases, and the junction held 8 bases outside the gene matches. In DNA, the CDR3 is TGTGCCAGCAGTGAGCGTAAGACAGGGGGCAGAGCCAAAAACATTCAGTACTTC. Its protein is CASSERKTGGRAKNIQYF.

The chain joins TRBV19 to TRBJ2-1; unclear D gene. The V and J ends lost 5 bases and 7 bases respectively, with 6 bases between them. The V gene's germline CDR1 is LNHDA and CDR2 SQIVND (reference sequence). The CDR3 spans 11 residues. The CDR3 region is CASSLLNEQFF. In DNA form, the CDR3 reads TGTGCCAGTAGTCTATTAAATGAGCAGTTCTTC.

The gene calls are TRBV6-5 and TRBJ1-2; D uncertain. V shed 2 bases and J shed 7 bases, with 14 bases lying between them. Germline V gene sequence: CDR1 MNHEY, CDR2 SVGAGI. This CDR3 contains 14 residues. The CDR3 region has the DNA TGTGCCAGCAGTTACAGAAGTCTTTCGGGTGGCTACACCTTC. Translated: CASSYRSLSGGYTF.

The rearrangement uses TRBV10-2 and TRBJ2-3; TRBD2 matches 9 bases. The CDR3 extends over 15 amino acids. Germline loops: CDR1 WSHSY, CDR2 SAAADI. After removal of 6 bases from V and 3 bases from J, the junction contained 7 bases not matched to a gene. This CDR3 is CASSLLAGGTDTQYF. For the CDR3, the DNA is TGCGCCAGCAGCCTGTTGGCGGGGGGGACAGATACGCAGTATTTT.

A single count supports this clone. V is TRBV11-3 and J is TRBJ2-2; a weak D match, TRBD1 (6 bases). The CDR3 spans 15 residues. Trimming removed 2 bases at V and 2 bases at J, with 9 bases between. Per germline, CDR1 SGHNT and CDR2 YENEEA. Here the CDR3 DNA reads TGTGCCAGCAGCTTACCCAGGGGTAACACCGGGGAGCTGTTTTTT. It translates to CASSLPRGNTGELFF. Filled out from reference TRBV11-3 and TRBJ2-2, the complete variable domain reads EAGVVQSPRYKIIEKKQPVAFWCNPISGHNTLYWYLQNLGQGPELLIRYENEEAVDDSQLPKDRFSAERLKGVDSTLKIQPAELGDSAVYLCASSLPRGNTGELFFGEGSRLTVL.

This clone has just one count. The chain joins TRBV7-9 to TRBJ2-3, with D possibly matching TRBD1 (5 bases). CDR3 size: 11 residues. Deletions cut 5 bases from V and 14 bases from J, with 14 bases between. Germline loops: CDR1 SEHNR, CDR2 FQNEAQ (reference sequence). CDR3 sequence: CASSPQGLLYF. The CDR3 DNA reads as TGTGCCAGCAGCCCTCAGGGTTTGCTGTATTTT.

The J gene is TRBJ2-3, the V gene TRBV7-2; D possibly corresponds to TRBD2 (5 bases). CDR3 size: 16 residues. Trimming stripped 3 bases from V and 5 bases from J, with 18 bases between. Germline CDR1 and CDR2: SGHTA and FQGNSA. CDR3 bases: TGTGCCAGCAGCTTTTATGGCGAGGGCCTTTTAGATACGCAGTATTTT. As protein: CASSFYGEGLLDTQYF.

CDR3 nucleotides: TGTGCCAGCAGCCCGACGAAGGGCTACAATGAGCAGTTCTTC. It translates to CASSPTKGYNEQFF. The V call is TRBV13, the J call TRBJ2-1; no definite D call. The germline gives CDR1 PRHDT, CDR2 FYEKMQ (reference sequence). V lost 5 bases, J lost 3 bases, and 11 bases lay in between. There are 14 residues in the CDR3. Complete variable domain (other parts from reference TRBV13 and TRBJ2-1): AAGVIQSPRHLIKEKRETATLKCYPIPRHDTVYWYQQGPGQDPQFLISFYEKMQSDKGSIPDRFSAQQFSDYHSELNMSSLELGDSALYFCASSPTKGYNEQFFGPGTRLTVL.

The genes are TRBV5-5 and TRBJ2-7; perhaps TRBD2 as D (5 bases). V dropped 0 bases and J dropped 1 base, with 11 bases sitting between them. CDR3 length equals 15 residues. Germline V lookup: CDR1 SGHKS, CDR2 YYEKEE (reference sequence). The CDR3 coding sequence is TGTGCCAGCAGCTTGGATTCGGGGTTTTCCTACGAGCAGTACTTC. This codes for CASSLDSGFSYEQYF.

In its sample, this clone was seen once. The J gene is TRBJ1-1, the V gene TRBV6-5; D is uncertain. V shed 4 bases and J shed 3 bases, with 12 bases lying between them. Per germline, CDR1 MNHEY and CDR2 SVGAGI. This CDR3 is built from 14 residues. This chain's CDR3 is CASSLLLWDTEAFF. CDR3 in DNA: TGTGCCAGCAGTTTGTTGCTTTGGGACACTGAAGCTTTCTTT.

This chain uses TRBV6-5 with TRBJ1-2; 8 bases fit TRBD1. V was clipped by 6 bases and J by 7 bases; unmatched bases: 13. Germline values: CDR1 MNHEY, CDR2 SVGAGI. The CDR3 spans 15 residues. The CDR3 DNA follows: TGTGCCAGCAGCCCGCCTGGACAGGGAATCGGTGGCTACACCTTC. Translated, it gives CASSPPGQGIGGYTF.

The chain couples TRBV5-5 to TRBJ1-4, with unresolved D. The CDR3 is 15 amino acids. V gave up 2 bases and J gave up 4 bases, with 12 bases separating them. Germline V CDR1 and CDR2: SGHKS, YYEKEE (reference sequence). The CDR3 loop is CASSLLGNDNEKLFF. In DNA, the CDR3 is TGTGCCAGCAGCTTACTCGGGAATGATAATGAAAAACTGTTTTTT.